Described below is a single TCR beta chain sequence and its context. Its antigen is as yet unknown. The germline gives CDR1 SGHVS, CDR2 FNYEAQ. The J segment lost 4 bases and the V segment lost 6 bases, leaving 6 bases of the junction unmatched. The CDR3 has 14 residues. The data are from a study of cytomegalovirus exposure and HLA in healthy donors. Findings of the study overall: Data from an earlier analysis indicated that most TCR beta V segments were productive either about 87% or about 30% of the time. Cytomegalovirus association was assigned to about 150 TCR beta chains. The authors excluded some V segments, including TRBV6-2 and TRBV6-3, as indistinguishable.

It was with 60 Vbeta and 13 Jbeta primers that the PCR ran. TCRdb's table, derived via immunoSEQ multiplex PCR, lists solely in-frame clones and lacks some. The sample contains 200,000 to 250,000 clones, approximately 80% of which appear only once. Regarding donors, all were healthy bone marrow donors. The sample consisted of PBMCs. The chain recombines TRBV7-6 with TRBJ2-1; 7 nucleotides match TRBD2. The TCR originated in a man between 50 and 59 years old in good health and CMV-seronegative. Written as DNA, the CDR3 is TGTGCCAGCAGTCAAGCGGGACTATACAATGAGCAGTTCTTC. Its protein product is CASSQAGLYNEQFF.